These 28 T cell receptor beta chains originate from one sample sequenced in a study of control samples from healthy donors and cancer patients. The table came from immunoSEQ multiplex PCR; TCRdb's copy has only in-frame clones and leaves some out. The sample has 60,000 to 95,000 clones, about 80% seen once. Sequencing was performed on blood. These receptors were collected from a man over 45 in good health.

This sequence joins TRBV11-2 and TRBJ1-3, with TRBD1 matching over 8 bases. The CDR3 sequence is 15 residues long. CDR1 and CDR2 (germline): SGHAT, FQNNGV. V lost 5 bases to trimming and J lost 4 bases; unmatched junction nucleotides: 7. The CDR3 loop is CASSVLTGEGNTIYF. DNA for the CDR3: TGTGCCAGCAGCGTCTTGACAGGGGAAGGAAACACCATATATTTT.

The chain links TRBV7-2 to TRBJ2-2; D may be TRBD2 (6 bases). Trimming took off 11 bases at V and 6 bases at J, with 16 bases between the two ends. The CDR3 has 13 amino acids. The V gene's germline CDR1 is SGHTA and CDR2 FQGNSA. In DNA, the CDR3 is TGTGCCTCCTGGGGGGTGGGCGCCGGGGAGCTGTTTTTT. It encodes CASWGVGAGELFF.

The V and J genes are TRBV4-2 and TRBJ1-4; D uncertain. The germline V gene has CDR1 LGHNA and CDR2 YNFKEQ. V was shortened by 2 bases and J by 6 bases, with 16 bases between the two germline ends. This CDR3 has 16 residues. CDR3 coding DNA: TGTGCCAGCAGCCAATCGGGGTTCGACTCGTATGAAAAACTGTTTTTT. Amino acid sequence: CASSQSGFDSYEKLFF.

This clone has only a few counts. The chain uses TRBV24-1 and TRBJ2-5; D uncertain. Germline CDR1 reads KGHDR; CDR2 reads SFDVKD. This CDR3 contains 15 residues. V dropped 4 bases and J dropped 1 base, with 12 bases sitting between them. The chain's CDR3 is CATSDSGRSQETQYF. The CDR3 DNA follows: TGTGCCACCAGTGACTCGGGCCGTTCCCAAGAGACCCAGTACTTC.

The chain carries TRBV30 and TRBJ2-5, with D perhaps matching TRBD1 or TRBD2 (5 bases each). This CDR3 region has 15 residues. Per the germline V gene, CDR1 is GTSNPN and CDR2 is SVGIG (reference sequence). V lost 0 bases and J lost 0, with 11 bases in between. CDR3 coding DNA: TGTGCCTGGAGTGTGGGGGTGAGGTACCAAGAGACCCAGTACTTC. Translating it yields CAWSVGVRYQETQYF.

J is TRBJ1-1 and V is TRBV18, with D possibly matching TRBD1 (5 bases). Germline assignment: CDR1 KGHSH and CDR2 LQKENI. This CDR3 is built from 14 residues. The V gene lost 0 bases and the J gene lost 10 bases, with 15 bases spanning the gap. The chain's CDR3 is CASSPPVIMGGAFF. CDR3 sequence (DNA): TGTGCCAGCTCACCACCCGTTATAATGGGGGGAGCTTTCTTT.

This clone was detected once. This sequence joins TRBV18 and TRBJ2-2; 9 nucleotides line up with TRBD1. The V and J ends lost 3 bases and 2 bases, in that order; junction bases with no gene match: 4. Per germline, CDR1 KGHSH and CDR2 LQKENI. There are 16 residues in the CDR3. DNA of the CDR3: TGTGCCAGCTCACCGGGGACAGGGAGAAACACCGGGGAGCTGTTTTTT. Residues: CASSPGTGRNTGELFF.

V gene TRBV4-1 combines with J gene TRBJ1-5; no firm D call. Germline-derived CDR1 and CDR2 are MGHRA and YSYEKL. This CDR3 has 16 amino acids. V lost 0 bases and J lost 3, with 12 bases in between. The CDR3 spells CASSQDAQFNNQPQHF. CDR3 DNA: TGCGCCAGCAGCCAAGACGCGCAGTTCAACAATCAGCCCCAGCATTTT.

V is TRBV7-2 and J is TRBJ1-5, with D possibly matching TRBD1 (5 bases). V lost 5 bases, J lost 6 bases, and 14 bases lay in between. This CDR3 has 14 residues. Germline-derived CDR1 and CDR2 are SGHTA and FQGNSA. The DNA of the CDR3 is TGTGCCAGCAGCCCGACAGACTTCGGTCAGCCCCAGCATTTT. As protein: CASSPTDFGQPQHF.

This clone has more than one count but fewer than ten. V is TRBV11-2 and J is TRBJ2-2; a weak D match, TRBD2 (6 bases). CDR1 is SGHAT, CDR2 FQNNGV, per germline. The V end was cut by 1 base, the J end by 1 base, with 16 bases between. The CDR3 runs to 18 residues. The CDR3 coding sequence is TGTGCCAGCAGCTTAGGGGTTGGGCTAGCGCTGAACACCGGGGAGCTGTTTTTT. Translating gives CASSLGVGLALNTGELFF.

This chain connects TRBV7-9 to TRBJ1-1; D is perhaps TRBD1 (6 bases). There are 14 residues in the CDR3. CDR1 and CDR2 from the germline V gene are SEHNR and FQNEAQ (reference sequence). The V end was cut by 1 base, the J end by 2 bases, with 8 bases between. CDR3 nucleotide sequence: TGTGCCAGCAGCTTAGGGACAGCTAACACTGAAGCTTTCTTT. It encodes CASSLGTANTEAFF.

The chain carries TRBV19 and TRBJ2-3, with 10 bases that match TRBD1. CDR1 and CDR2 from the germline V gene are LNHDA and SQIVND (reference sequence). This CDR3 is 16 amino acids long. V gave up 5 bases and J gave up 6 bases; unmatched junction bases: 11. CDR3 sequence reads: CASSPQTGQGRDTQYF. CDR3 nucleotide sequence: TGTGCCAGTAGTCCTCAAACGGGACAGGGGAGGGATACGCAGTATTTT.

J is TRBJ2-3 and V is TRBV14; 7 nucleotides line up with TRBD2. There are 16 residues in the CDR3. J lost 2 bases, V lost 1 base, and 6 bases had no gene match. Germline V gives CDR1 SGHDN, CDR2 FVKESK. The CDR3 DNA sequence: TGTGCCAGCAGCCAAGTTGTGGGAGGGAACACAGATACGCAGTATTTT. Protein sequence: CASSQVVGGNTDTQYF.

The rearrangement uses TRBV30 and TRBJ1-2; D is possibly TRBD1 (5 bases). The germline gives CDR1 GTSNPN, CDR2 SVGIG (reference sequence). V was trimmed by 2 bases and J by 8 bases, leaving 18 bases between them. The CDR3 sequence is 14 residues long. The CDR3 nucleotides are TGTGCCTGGAGTAGGGTAGGGGCCTACCGGGGCTACACCTTC. It translates to CAWSRVGAYRGYTF.

Concerning this clone itself: Within the sample, other DNA sequences also encode this same CDR3. The rearrangement links TRBV13 to TRBJ2-2; D remains ambiguous. The CDR3 extends over 18 amino acids. The germline V gene has CDR1 PRHDT and CDR2 FYEKMQ (reference sequence). V was trimmed by 4 bases and J by 1 base, leaving 19 bases between them. The DNA for the CDR3 is TGTGCCAGCAGCTCAGACGCGAGGTGGACGGAGAACACCGGGGAGCTGTTTTTT. This sequence encodes CASSSDARWTENTGELFF.

This chain uses TRBV6-5 with TRBJ2-7, with 14 bases identical to TRBD2. Germline CDR1 reads MNHEY; CDR2 reads SVGAGI. This CDR3 has 14 residues. V lost 4 bases to trimming and J lost 5 bases; unmatched junction nucleotides: 1. CDR3 amino acids: CASSLGLAGDEQYF. CDR3 in DNA: TGTGCCAGCAGTTTGGGACTAGCGGGAGACGAGCAGTACTTC.

The rearrangement joins TRBV7-2 to TRBJ2-5; possibly TRBD1 for D (5 bases). CDR1 is SGHTA, CDR2 FQGNSA, per germline. The CDR3 is made up of 15 amino acids. V shed 0 bases and J shed 4 bases, with 12 bases lying between them. The CDR3 loop reads CASSLASTQGETQYF. CDR3 nucleotides: TGTGCCAGCAGCTTAGCGTCTACTCAGGGAGAGACCCAGTACTTC. Looking up the rest from reference TRBV7-2 and TRBJ2-5 gives the full variable domain: GAGVSQSPSNKVTEKGKDVELRCDPISGHTALYWYRQSLGQGLEFLIYFQGNSAPDKSGLPSDRFSAERTGGSVSTLTIQRTQQEDSAVYLCASSLASTQGETQYFGPGTRLLVL.

The V call is TRBV20-1, the J call TRBJ2-5; 7 nucleotides agree with TRBD1. This CDR3 region has 14 residues. Germline CDR1 is DFQATT and CDR2 is SNEGSKA (reference sequence). The junction had 9 bases not matched to a gene; V was cut back by 3 bases and J by 5 bases. In nucleotides, the CDR3 is TGCAGTGCTAGTCCGACAGGGCTCCCCGAGACCCAGTACTTC. This translates into CSASPTGLPETQYF.

This clone was seen a single time. The chain carries TRBV7-9 and TRBJ2-1, with D possibly matching TRBD1 (6 bases). CDR1 and CDR2 from the germline V gene are SEHNR and FQNEAQ (reference sequence). This CDR3 has 13 residues. V lost 7 bases to trimming and J lost 10 bases, with 17 bases between them. The chain's CDR3 is CASIRGARGEQFF. DNA of the CDR3: TGTGCCAGCATTCGAGGGGCAAGGGGGGAGCAGTTCTTC.

The chain combines TRBV28 with TRBJ2-7; D is unclear. V lost 3 bases and J lost 0, with 12 bases in between. Germline assignment: CDR1 MDHEN and CDR2 SYDVKM. The CDR3 contains 15 residues. CDR3 sequence: CASSFRVLSSYEQYF. CDR3 sequence (DNA): TGTGCCAGCAGTTTCCGGGTCCTAAGCTCCTACGAGCAGTACTTC.

V is TRBV19 and J is TRBJ1-1; D perhaps matches TRBD1 (5 bases). V dropped 8 bases and J dropped 10 bases, with 17 bases sitting between them. Germline CDR1 reads LNHDA; CDR2 reads SQIVND (reference sequence). The CDR3 spans 12 residues. The CDR3, as DNA: TGTGCCAGTGGGAAAAGACCAGGGACAGCTTTCTTT. Translating gives CASGKRPGTAFF.

The rearrangement links TRBV7-8 to TRBJ1-2; D unresolved. CDR3 length equals 14 residues. The ends were cut back, 8 bases at V and 0 bases at J, with 13 bases in the middle. Germline V lookup: CDR1 SGHVS, CDR2 FQNEAQ. The CDR3 is CASGPIGANYGYTF. For the CDR3, the DNA is TGTGCCAGCGGCCCCATAGGAGCTAACTATGGCTACACCTTC.

This chain uses TRBV7-9 with TRBJ2-1, with D unresolved. CDR1 and CDR2 from the germline V gene are SEHNR and FQNEAQ (reference sequence). Trimming cost V 3 bases and J 3 bases, with 9 bases left between them. The CDR3 totals 14 residues. DNA for the CDR3: TGTGCCAGCAGCTTGTGGCAATACTACAATGAGCAGTTCTTC. Translation: CASSLWQYYNEQFF. The entire variable domain, with the rest obtained from reference TRBV7-9 and TRBJ2-1, is as follows: DTGVSQNPRHKITKRGQNVTFRCDPISEHNRLYWYRQTLGQGPEFLTYFQNEAQLEKSRLLSDRFSAERPKGSFSTLEIQRTEQGDSAMYLCASSLWQYYNEQFFGPGTRLTVL.

This clone has only one observation. V and J are TRBV6-5 and TRBJ2-7, with D maybe TRBD1 (5 bases). CDR1 and CDR2 (germline): MNHEY, SVGAGI. The CDR3 runs to 13 residues. Trimming shortened V by 7 bases and J by 6 bases, and 16 bases separated the two germline ends. The CDR3 reads CASTLPGSAEQYF. The DNA of the CDR3 is TGTGCCAGCACCCTCCCAGGGTCAGCCGAGCAGTACTTC.

The chain uses TRBV12-3 or TRBV12-4 and TRBJ1-5; the D gene is possibly TRBD1 (5 bases). Trimming removed 6 bases from V and 6 bases from J, with 12 bases in between. This CDR3 has 13 residues. In nucleotides, the CDR3 is TGTGCCAGCAGCCTGGGGGGACGTCAGCCCCAGCATTTT. The encoded protein is CASSLGGRQPQHF.

V usage is TRBV4-1 and J usage is TRBJ2-7, with D possibly called TRBD1 or TRBD2 (5 bases each). The CDR3 consists of 12 residues. The V end lost 4 bases, the J end lost 3 bases, and 7 bases lay between the germline ends. CDR1 and CDR2 (germline): MGHRA, YSYEKL. CDR3 DNA sequence: TGCGCCAGCAGCCGGGACGGCTACGAGCAGTACTTC. Protein product: CASSRDGYEQYF.

This clone was seen once. The chain couples TRBV30 to TRBJ2-1, with TRBD2 identical over 11 bases. The length of the CDR3 is 15 residues. Germline V gene sequence: CDR1 GTSNPN, CDR2 SVGIG (reference sequence). The V segment lost 3 bases and the J segment 4 bases; nucleotides outside the gene matches: 5. CDR3 sequence (DNA): TGTGCCTGGAGAAGGACTAGCGGGTTTTACAATGAGCAGTTCTTC. Its translation: CAWRRTSGFYNEQFF. Based on the CDR3 plus reference TRBV30 and TRBJ2-1, the full variable domain is SQTIHQWPATLVQPVGSPLSLECTVEGTSNPNLYWYRQAAGRGLQLLFYSVGIGQISSEVPQNLSASRPQDRQFILSSKKLLLSDSGFYLCAWRRTSGFYNEQFFGPGTRLTVL.

This clone was found a few times. This chain joins TRBV5-6 and TRBJ1-4; 9 bases align to TRBD1. From germline, CDR1 is SGHDT and CDR2 YYEEEE. Trimming took 3 bases from V and 7 from J; bases not matched to a gene: 7. The CDR3 covers 15 residues. CDR3 loop: CASSWGQGGGEKLFF. CDR3 nucleotides: TGTGCCAGCAGCTGGGGACAGGGAGGTGGTGAAAAACTGTTTTTT.